The next 16 T cell receptor beta chains were all read from a single sample in a study of blood T cell repertoires in COVID-19. Only in-frame clones appear in the TCRdb table, and some are missing; sequencing was by immunoSEQ multiplex PCR. The data hold about 46,000 clones, with around 87% observed a single time. Material for sequencing was PBMCs or T cells enriched from blood (not recorded which). These receptors were taken from a woman between 50 and 59 years old who had recovered from COVID-19.

The chain joins TRBV7-9 to TRBJ2-1; 8 bases are shared with TRBD2. V shed 5 bases, J shed 12 bases, and the junction held 15 bases outside the gene matches. Per the germline V gene, CDR1 is SEHNR and CDR2 is FQNEAQ (reference sequence). The CDR3 totals 15 residues. CDR3 coding DNA: TGTGCCAGCAGCCGCCTAGGGGCGGGAGGCGAAGGGCAGTTCTTC. As protein: CASSRLGAGGEGQFF.

The V gene is TRBV10-3, the J gene TRBJ2-5; D is possibly TRBD2 (5 bases). Per germline, CDR1 ENHRY and CDR2 SYGVKD. The CDR3 is 12 amino acids. Deletions cut 7 bases from V and 0 bases from J, with 6 bases between. The CDR3 DNA is TGTGCCATCATGGACTACCAAGAGACCCAGTACTTC. It codes for CAIMDYQETQYF.

This clone came up a few times. V usage is TRBV15 and J usage is TRBJ1-5; 8 bases fit TRBD1. V lost 2 bases, J lost 7 bases, and 4 bases stayed unmatched. This CDR3 region has 14 residues. Germline assignment: CDR1 LNHNV and CDR2 YYDKDF (reference sequence). The CDR3 reads CATSRSTGEQPQHF. The CDR3 nucleotides are TGTGCCACCAGCAGATCGACAGGGGAACAGCCCCAGCATTTT.

The rearrangement joins TRBV11-3 to TRBJ2-1, with D possibly matching TRBD2 (5 bases). The germline V and J ends were trimmed by 0 bases and 0 bases, with 15 bases remaining between them. This CDR3 comprises 18 residues. Germline V CDR1 and CDR2: SGHNT, YENEEA. CDR3: CASSLDSGPGSSYNEQFF. CDR3 DNA sequence: TGTGCCAGCAGCTTAGATTCGGGCCCTGGGAGCTCCTACAATGAGCAGTTCTTC.

This chain connects TRBV6-4 to TRBJ2-5; TRBD2 agrees at 14 bases. V dropped 11 bases and J dropped 6; count of bases not matched to a gene: 8. The length of the CDR3 is 14 residues. Germline CDR1 is MRHNA and CDR2 is SNTAGT. The CDR3 bases are TGTGCCGTGGGACTAGCGGGGGCGGACCAGACCCAGTACTTC. This codes for CAVGLAGADQTQYF.

This chain uses TRBV18 with TRBJ2-7, with TRBD1 matching over 11 bases. With V trimmed by 6 bases and J by 4 bases, 5 bases remained unmatched. The length of the CDR3 is 14 residues. CDR1 KGHSH and CDR2 LQKENI come from the germline V gene. CDR3 region: CASSTGTGGYEQYF. CDR3 DNA: TGTGCCAGCTCTACCGGGACAGGGGGTTACGAGCAGTACTTC.

In its sample, this clone was seen once. The same CDR3 also results from other DNA sequences found in this sample. The chain couples TRBV4-3 to TRBJ1-3; no reliable D call. The CDR3 has 15 amino acids. V lost 4 bases, J lost 1 base, and 11 bases lay in between. Germline CDR1 reads LGHNA; CDR2 reads YSLEER. The CDR3 is CASSPTRISGNTIYF. CDR3 in DNA: TGCGCCAGCAGCCCGACACGTATTTCTGGAAACACCATATATTTT.

The gene calls are TRBV29-1 and TRBJ2-3; 10 bases fit TRBD1. CDR1 is SQVTM, CDR2 ANQGSEA, per germline. The trim removed 6 bases at V and 9 bases at J, leaving 9 bases unmatched. The CDR3 length is 13 residues. The CDR3 DNA reads TGCAGCGTCGACACCGGGACAGGGGCCACGCAGTATTTT. Translating it yields CSVDTGTGATQYF.

This chain uses TRBV28 with TRBJ1-5; maybe TRBD1 (5 bases). This CDR3 is built from 15 residues. The V gene's germline CDR1 is MDHEN and CDR2 SYDVKM. Trimming removed 4 bases from V and 2 bases from J, with 12 bases in between. This CDR3 is CASSSQGAGNQPQHF. CDR3 in DNA: TGTGCCAGCAGTTCCCAGGGCGCGGGCAATCAGCCCCAGCATTTT. The whole variable domain, filled in from reference TRBV28 and TRBJ1-5, reads DVKVTQSSRYLVKRTGEKVFLECVQDMDHENMFWYRQDPGLGLRLIYFSYDVKMKEKGDIPEGYSVSREKKERFSLILESASTNQTSMYLCASSSQGAGNQPQHFGDGTRLSIL.

The genes are TRBV2 and TRBJ2-7; TRBD2 is a possible D gene (6 bases). Looked up from germline, CDR1 is SNHLY and CDR2 is FYNNEI. V lost 8 bases and J 0 bases, leaving 17 bases between the germline ends. This CDR3 region has 15 residues. CDR3 nucleotides: TGTGCCAGCCGTCAGTCGGGGGTCGACTCCTACGAGCAGTACTTC. This sequence encodes CASRQSGVDSYEQYF.

The CDR3 region is CASSPEAWTSGTDTQYF. The CDR3 nucleotides read TGTGCCAGCTCACCAGAAGCCTGGACTAGCGGCACAGATACGCAGTATTTT. This chain links TRBV18 with TRBJ2-3; TRBD2 agrees at 9 bases. This CDR3 has 17 residues. V lost 2 bases, J lost 1 base, and 7 bases stayed unmatched. Germline-derived CDR1 and CDR2 are KGHSH and LQKENI.

The V gene is TRBV9, the J gene TRBJ2-5; 12 positions match TRBD2. With 0 bases clipped from V and 1 base from J, the junction kept 10 bases outside the gene matches. The CDR3 sequence is 19 residues long. CDR1 SGDLS and CDR2 YYNGEE come from the germline V gene. In DNA form, the CDR3 reads TGTGCCAGCAGCGTAGGACTAGCGGGGGTTTCAACAAGCCAAGAGACCCAGTACTTC. Amino acids: CASSVGLAGVSTSQETQYF.

This chain joins TRBV5-4 and TRBJ2-5; 12 bases are shared with TRBD2. Germline-derived CDR1 and CDR2 are SGHNT and YYREEE (reference sequence). Losses at the gene ends were 0 bases for V and 5 bases for J; bases not matched to a gene: 5. The CDR3 is 16 residues long. The CDR3: CASSLAQTSGGETQYF. CDR3 bases: TGTGCCAGCAGCTTGGCTCAGACTAGCGGGGGTGAGACCCAGTACTTC. Using reference TRBV5-4 and TRBJ2-5 for the parts outside the CDR3, the full variable domain is ETGVTQSPTHLIKTRGQQVTLRCSSQSGHNTVSWYQQALGQGPQFIFQYYREEENGRGNFPPRFSGLQFPNYSSELNVNALELDDSALYLCASSLAQTSGGETQYFGPGTRLLVL.

The gene calls are TRBV5-1 and TRBJ2-5; 9 bases align to TRBD2. V lost 2 bases and J lost 2; bases outside the gene matches: 10. From germline, CDR1 is SGHRS and CDR2 YFSETQ. The CDR3 totals 17 residues. The CDR3 bases are TGCGCCAGCAGCTTAGCTGTAGACGCGGGGGGGCAAGAGACCCAGTACTTC. Amino acids: CASSLAVDAGGQETQYF.

This chain uses TRBV20-1 with TRBJ2-7; D uncertain. Germline V CDR1 and CDR2: DFQATT, SNEGSKA (reference sequence). There are 11 residues in the CDR3. Trimming removed 1 base from V and 2 bases from J, with 3 bases in between. CDR3 sequence reads: CSARGPYEQYF. The CDR3 DNA reads TGCAGTGCTAGAGGGCCCTACGAGCAGTACTTC.

This chain uses TRBV7-2 with TRBJ2-7; TRBD2 is a possible D gene (6 bases). V gave up 1 base and J gave up 0 bases, with 13 bases separating them. Per germline, CDR1 SGHTA and CDR2 FQGNSA. The length of the CDR3 is 16 residues. This CDR3 reads CASSLGERGTSYEQYF. The CDR3 nucleotides are TGTGCCAGCAGCTTAGGGGAACGGGGGACCTCCTACGAGCAGTACTTC.